This T cell receptor beta chain comes out of a study of cytomegalovirus exposure and HLA in healthy donors. In the PCR, 60 Vbeta and 13 Jbeta primers were used. Authors' analysis steps: About 11 million of the roughly 80 million unique TCR beta chains counted in a later analysis were shared. Sequencing was performed with immunoSEQ multiplex PCR; in TCRdb, only in-frame clones are kept and a portion is missing. V and J calls and clone size are given by that table; D and trimming were obtained from the DNA. The sample has about 140,000 clones, approximately 84% seen once; the top ten hold approximately 1.9%. Overall study results and limits: In terms of immune exposure information, only CMV serostatus was available. Most observed TCR sequences were rare, whereas some public TCRs were detected in many donors. A link between a missense DCLRE1C variant and TCR beta V- and J-gene trimming emerged from a later analysis.

To note about this clone: Its specificity is unknown.

V lost 1 base and J lost 3, with 6 bases in between. The CDR3 covers 13 residues. Germline V gene sequence: CDR1 SGDLS, CDR2 YYNGEE. The rearrangement uses TRBV9 and TRBJ2-3, with D uncertain. Sequencing was done on a sample of PBMCs. The source is a woman aged 35 to 49 in good health and CMV-seronegative. DNA for the CDR3: TGTGCCAGCAGCGTATCCCTAACAGATACGCAGTATTTT. It encodes CASSVSLTDTQYF. Filled out from reference TRBV9 and TRBJ2-3, the complete variable domain reads DSGVTQTPKHLITATGQRVTLRCSPRSGDLSVYWYQQSLDQGLQFLIQYYNGEERAKGNILERFSAQQFPDLHSELNLSSLELGDSALYFCASSVSLTDTQYFGPGTRLTVL.